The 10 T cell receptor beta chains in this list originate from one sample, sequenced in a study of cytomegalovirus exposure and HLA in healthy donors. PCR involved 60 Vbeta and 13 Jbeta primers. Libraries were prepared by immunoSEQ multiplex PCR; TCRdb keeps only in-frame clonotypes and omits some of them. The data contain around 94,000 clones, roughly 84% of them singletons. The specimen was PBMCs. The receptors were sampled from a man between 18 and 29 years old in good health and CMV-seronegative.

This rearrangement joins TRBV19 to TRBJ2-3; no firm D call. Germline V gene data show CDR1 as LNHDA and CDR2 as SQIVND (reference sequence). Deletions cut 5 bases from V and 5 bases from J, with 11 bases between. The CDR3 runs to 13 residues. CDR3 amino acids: CASSLTRGDTQYF. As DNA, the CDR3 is TGTGCCAGTAGTCTCACTCGAGGAGATACGCAGTATTTT.

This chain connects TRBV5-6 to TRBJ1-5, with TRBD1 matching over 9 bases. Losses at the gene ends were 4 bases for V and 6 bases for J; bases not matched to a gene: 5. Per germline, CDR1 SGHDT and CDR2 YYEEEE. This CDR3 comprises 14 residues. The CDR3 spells CASSRGQGTQPQHF. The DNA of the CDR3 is TGTGCCAGCAGCAGGGGACAGGGAACTCAGCCCCAGCATTTT.

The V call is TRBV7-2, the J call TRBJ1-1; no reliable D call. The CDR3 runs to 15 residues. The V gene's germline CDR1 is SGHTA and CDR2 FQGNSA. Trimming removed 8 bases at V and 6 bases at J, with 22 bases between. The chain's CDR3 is CASEPQHTGRPEAFF. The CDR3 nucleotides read TGTGCCAGCGAGCCCCAACATACCGGGAGACCTGAAGCTTTCTTT. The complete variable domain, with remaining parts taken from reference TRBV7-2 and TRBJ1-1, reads GAGVSQSPSNKVTEKGKDVELRCDPISGHTALYWYRQSLGQGLEFLIYFQGNSAPDKSGLPSDRFSAERTGGSVSTLTIQRTQQEDSAVYLCASEPQHTGRPEAFFGQGTRLTVV.

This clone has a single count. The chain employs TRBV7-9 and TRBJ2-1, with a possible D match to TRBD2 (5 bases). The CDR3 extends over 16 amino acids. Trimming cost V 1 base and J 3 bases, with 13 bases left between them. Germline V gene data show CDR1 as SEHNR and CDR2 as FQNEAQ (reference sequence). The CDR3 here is CASSLGSRTYYNEQFF. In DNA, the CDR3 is TGTGCCAGCAGCTTAGGCAGTAGGACTTACTACAATGAGCAGTTCTTC.

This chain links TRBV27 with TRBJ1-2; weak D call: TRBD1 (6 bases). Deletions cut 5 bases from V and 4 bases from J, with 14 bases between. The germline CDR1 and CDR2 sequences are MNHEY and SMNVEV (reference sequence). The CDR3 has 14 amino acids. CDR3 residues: CASSGGGSGYGYTF. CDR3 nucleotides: TGTGCCAGCAGTGGGGGGGGCTCGGGCTATGGCTACACCTTC.

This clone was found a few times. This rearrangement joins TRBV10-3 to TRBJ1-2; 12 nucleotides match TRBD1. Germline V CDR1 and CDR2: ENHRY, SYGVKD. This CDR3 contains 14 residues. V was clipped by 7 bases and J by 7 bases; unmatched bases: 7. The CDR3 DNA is TGTGCCATCAACCGGGGACAGGGGGCGTTTGGCTACACCTTC. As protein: CAINRGQGAFGYTF.

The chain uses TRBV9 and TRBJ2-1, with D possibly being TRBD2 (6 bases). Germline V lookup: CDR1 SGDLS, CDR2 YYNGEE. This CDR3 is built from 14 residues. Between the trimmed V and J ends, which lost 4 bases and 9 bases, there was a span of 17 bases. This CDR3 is CASSPNSPGGEQFF. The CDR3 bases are TGTGCCAGCAGCCCTAATTCACCCGGGGGTGAGCAGTTCTTC.

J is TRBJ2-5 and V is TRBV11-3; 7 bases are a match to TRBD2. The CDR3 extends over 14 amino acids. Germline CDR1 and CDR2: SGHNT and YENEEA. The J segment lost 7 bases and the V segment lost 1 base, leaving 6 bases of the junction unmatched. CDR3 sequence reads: CASSLGASGVTQYF. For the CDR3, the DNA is TGTGCCAGCAGCTTAGGGGCTAGCGGTGTGACCCAGTACTTC.

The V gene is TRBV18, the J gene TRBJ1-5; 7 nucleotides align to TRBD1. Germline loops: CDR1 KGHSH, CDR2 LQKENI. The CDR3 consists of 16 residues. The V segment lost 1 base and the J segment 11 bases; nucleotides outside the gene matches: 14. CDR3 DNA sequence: TGTGCCAGCTCACCACTCTCGCAGGGGGGCCGGTTCGCCCAGCATTTT. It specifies CASSPLSQGGRFAQHF.

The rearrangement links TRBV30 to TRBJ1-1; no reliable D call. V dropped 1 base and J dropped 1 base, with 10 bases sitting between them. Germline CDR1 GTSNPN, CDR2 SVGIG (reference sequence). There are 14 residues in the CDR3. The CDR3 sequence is CAWSERLWNTEAFF. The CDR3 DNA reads TGTGCCTGGAGTGAACGGTTGTGGAACACTGAAGCTTTCTTT.